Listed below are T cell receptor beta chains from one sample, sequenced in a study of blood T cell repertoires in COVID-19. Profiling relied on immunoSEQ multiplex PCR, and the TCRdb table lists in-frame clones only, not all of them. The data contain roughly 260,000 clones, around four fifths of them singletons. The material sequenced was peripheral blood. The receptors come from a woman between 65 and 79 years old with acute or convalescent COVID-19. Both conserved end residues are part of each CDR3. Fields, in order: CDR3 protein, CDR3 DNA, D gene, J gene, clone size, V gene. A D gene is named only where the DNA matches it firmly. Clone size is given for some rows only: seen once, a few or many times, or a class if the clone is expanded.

CASSADRGRETQYF	TGTGCCAGCAGCGCTGACAGGGGGCGAGAGACCCAGTACTTC	TRBD1	TRBJ2-5	few	TRBV7-9
CATSRGRGGYDEQYF	TGTGCCACCAGCAGGGGGCGGGGAGGGTACGACGAGCAGTACTTC	TRBD2	TRBJ2-7	NA	TRBV15
CASSPGQNYGYTF	TGTGCCAGCTCACCAGGGCAGAACTATGGCTACACCTTC	NA	TRBJ1-2	NA	TRBV18
CASSFDRVQPQHF	TGTGCCAGCAGCTTTGACAGGGTTCAGCCCCAGCATTTT	TRBD1	TRBJ1-5	NA	TRBV7-2
CASSYSGGVGANVLTF	TGTGCCAGCAGTTACTCGGGAGGGGTCGGGGCCAACGTCCTGACTTTC	TRBD2	TRBJ2-6	NA	TRBV6-5
CASRPGQGPYEQYF	TGTGCCAGCAGACCGGGACAGGGGCCGTACGAGCAGTACTTC	TRBD1	TRBJ2-7	NA	TRBV6-5
CASSLGETQYF	TGTGCCAGCAGCCTCGGGGAGACCCAGTACTTC	NA	TRBJ2-5	NA	TRBV14
CATSDLTGTANTGELFF	TGTGCCACCAGTGATTTGACAGGGACCGCGAACACCGGGGAGCTGTTTTTT	NA	TRBJ2-2	NA	TRBV24-1
CASSFSTSYEHRGAVF	TGTGCCAGCAGCTTCTCGACTAGTTACGAACACCGGGGAGCTGTTTTT	NA	TRBJ2-2	once	TRBV5-6
CATSTRDGGPPLHF	TGTGCCACCTCTACCCGGGACGGGGGGCCACCCCTCCACTTT	NA	TRBJ1-6	NA	TRBV19
CASSSTGSFLGYTF	TGCGCCAGCAGCTCTACAGGGAGTTTCCTTGGCTACACCTTC	NA	TRBJ1-2	NA	TRBV5-1
CASSSIGRQAASYNSPLHF	TGTGCCAGCAGTTCCATAGGGAGACAGGCGGCCTCCTATAATTCACCCCTCCACTTT	NA	TRBJ1-6	NA	TRBV27
CASSGRQGHSYNEQFF	TGTGCCAGCAGTGGGCGACAGGGGCACTCCTACAATGAGCAGTTCTTC	TRBD1	TRBJ2-1	NA	TRBV6-1
CASSLVPSNTIYF	TGTGCCAGCAGCTTAGTCCCTTCAAACACCATATATTTT	NA	TRBJ1-3	NA	TRBV7-9
CASSATGRVNSPLHF	TGTGCCAGCAGTGCGACAGGGAGAGTGAATTCACCCCTCCACTTT	TRBD1	TRBJ1-6	NA	TRBV28
CASSSGLAAGANVLTF	TGTGCCAGCAGCTCGGGACTAGCGGCTGGGGCCAACGTCCTGACTTTC	TRBD2	TRBJ2-6	NA	TRBV13
CSVEDVGSYGYTF	TGCAGCGTTGAAGATGTTGGTAGCTATGGCTACACCTTC	NA	TRBJ1-2	NA	TRBV29-1
CATSDLKAEGGQPQHF	TGTGCCACCAGTGACCTAAAGGCGGAGGGCGGTCAGCCCCAGCATTTT	NA	TRBJ1-5	NA	TRBV24-1
CASSQDRRGIGYTF	TGCGCCAGCAGCCAAGATAGGAGGGGAATCGGCTACACCTTC	NA	TRBJ1-2	NA	TRBV4-1
CASSSTTGVLGYTF	TGTGCCAGCAGCTCCACGACAGGGGTCCTAGGCTACACCTTC	TRBD1	TRBJ1-2	NA	TRBV27
CASSLDMGQNTEAFF	TGTGCCAGCAGCTTAGATATGGGACAGAACACTGAAGCTTTCTTT	NA	TRBJ1-1	NA	TRBV7-9
CASAGGHTYTGELFF	TGTGCCAGCGCTGGCGGACACACCTACACCGGGGAGCTGTTTTTT	NA	TRBJ2-2	NA	TRBV6-5
CASSEIGQGGREQYF	TGTGCCAGCAGTGAAATAGGACAGGGTGGGCGCGAGCAGTACTTC	TRBD1	TRBJ2-7	NA	TRBV2
CASSLRFDRGYAEQYF	TGCGCCAGCAGCCTCCGTTTTGACAGGGGTTACGCCGAGCAGTACTTC	TRBD1	TRBJ2-7	NA	TRBV5-1
CASTGRTNTEAFF	TGCGCCAGCACGGGAAGGACGAACACTGAAGCTTTCTTT	NA	TRBJ1-1	NA	TRBV10-1
CASSQQGQGAGNTIYF	TGCGCCAGCAGCCAACAGGGACAGGGGGCTGGAAACACCATATATTTT	TRBD1	TRBJ1-3	NA	TRBV4-1
CASGPPRQGASNQPQHF	TGTGCTAGTGGCCCCCCCAGGCAGGGCGCTAGCAATCAGCCCCAGCATTTT	NA	TRBJ1-5	NA	TRBV12-5
CASRPWGRSNLTAEAFF	TGTGCCAGCAGACCATGGGGCAGGTCCAACCTTACGGCTGAAGCTTTCTTT	NA	TRBJ1-1	once	TRBV11-2
CATSDFKGTGNYGYTF	TGTGCCACCAGTGATTTTAAAGGGACAGGGAACTATGGCTACACCTTC	TRBD1	TRBJ1-2	NA	TRBV24-1
CASSPRGLETQYF	TGTGCCAGCTCACCAAGGGGGCTTGAGACCCAGTACTTC	TRBD1	TRBJ2-5	NA	TRBV18
CASSPPGTNGGYTF	TGTGCCAGTAGTCCCCCGGGGACAAACGGAGGCTACACCTTC	NA	TRBJ1-2	few	TRBV19
CATSRDPRTAEAFF	TGTGCCACCAGCAGAGATCCTCGGACAGCTGAAGCTTTCTTT	NA	TRBJ1-1	once	TRBV15
CASSLNFPSNTEAFF	TGTGCCAGCAGCCTCAATTTCCCATCGAACACTGAAGCTTTCTTT	NA	TRBJ1-1	NA	TRBV4-2
CASSFNYDHNEQFF	TGTGCCAGCAGCTTCAACTACGACCACAATGAGCAGTTCTTC	NA	TRBJ2-1	NA	TRBV7-9
CASSSRGGRSQETQYF	TGTGCCAGCAGTTCGCGGGGGGGGCGGTCCCAAGAGACCCAGTACTTC	TRBD2	TRBJ2-5	NA	TRBV28
CASSYSATQDQPQHF	TGTGCCAGCAGTTACTCGGCGACACAAGATCAGCCCCAGCATTTT	NA	TRBJ1-5	NA	TRBV6-5
CATSDDRVGTNTGELFF	TGTGCCACCAGTGATGACAGGGTTGGGACGAACACCGGGGAGCTGTTTTTT	TRBD1	TRBJ2-2	NA	TRBV24-1
CASRLDRVGEAFF	TGCGCCAGCAGATTGGACAGGGTAGGTGAAGCTTTCTTT	TRBD1	TRBJ1-1	NA	TRBV5-1
CASSESAGGFTEAFF	TGTGCCAGCAGTGAATCCGCAGGGGGTTTCACTGAAGCTTTCTTT	TRBD1	TRBJ1-1	NA	TRBV6-1
CASSVTRGQLDNEQFF	TGTGCCAGCAGCGTAACGAGGGGGCAGCTCGACAATGAGCAGTTCTTC	TRBD1	TRBJ2-1	once	TRBV9
CASSQTDLSDYGYTF	TGCGCCAGCAGCCAAACGGACTTATCGGACTATGGCTACACCTTC	NA	TRBJ1-2	NA	TRBV4-3
CATSDGTGQGREQYF	TGTGCCACCAGTGACGGAACTGGTCAGGGCCGGGAGCAGTACTTC	NA	TRBJ2-7	NA	TRBV24-1
CASSLGLAGGYQETQYF	TGTGCCAGCAGCTTGGGACTAGCGGGGGGGTACCAAGAGACCCAGTACTTC	TRBD2	TRBJ2-5	NA	TRBV5-5
CASSSGTGRNSPLHF	TGTGCCAGCAGCTCCGGGACAGGGAGGAATTCACCCCTCCACTTT	TRBD1	TRBJ1-6	NA	TRBV11-2
CASSLTGGTQPQHF	TGTGCCAGCAGTTTAACGGGGGGAACGCAGCCCCAGCATTTT	NA	TRBJ1-5	NA	TRBV28
CASSLGTDGNQPQHF	TGTGCCAGCAGCTTGGGGACAGACGGCAATCAGCCCCAGCATTTT	TRBD1	TRBJ1-5	many	TRBV7-2
CASSLQGNGELFF	TGTGCCAGCAGTTTACAGGGAAACGGGGAGCTGTTTTTT	NA	TRBJ2-2	NA	TRBV28
CASSLEGQGNEKLFF	TGTGCCAGCAGCTTAGAGGGACAGGGTAATGAAAAACTGTTTTTT	TRBD1	TRBJ1-4	NA	TRBV7-9
CASEASGANVLTF	TGTGCCAGCGAGGCCTCTGGGGCCAACGTCCTGACTTTC	NA	TRBJ2-6	many	TRBV6-6
CASSLTGTAYTDTQYF	TGCGCCAGCAGCTTGACCGGGACAGCGTACACAGATACGCAGTATTTT	TRBD1	TRBJ2-3	NA	TRBV5-1
CASSHHVAAFF	TGTGCCAGTAGCCACCATGTGGCTGCTTTCTTT	NA	TRBJ1-1	NA	TRBV19
CASSFLKQDNEQFF	TGCGCCAGCAGCTTTCTTAAGCAGGACAATGAGCAGTTCTTC	NA	TRBJ2-1	NA	TRBV5-1
CASSPNRGIAEQFF	TGTGCCAGCAGCCCTAACAGGGGAATCGCTGAGCAGTTCTTC	TRBD1	TRBJ2-1	NA	TRBV7-2
CASSFSTDRAGPPYEQYF	TGTGCCAGCAGCTTCTCTACGGACCGGGCGGGGCCCCCCTACGAGCAGTACTTC	NA	TRBJ2-7	few	TRBV7-9